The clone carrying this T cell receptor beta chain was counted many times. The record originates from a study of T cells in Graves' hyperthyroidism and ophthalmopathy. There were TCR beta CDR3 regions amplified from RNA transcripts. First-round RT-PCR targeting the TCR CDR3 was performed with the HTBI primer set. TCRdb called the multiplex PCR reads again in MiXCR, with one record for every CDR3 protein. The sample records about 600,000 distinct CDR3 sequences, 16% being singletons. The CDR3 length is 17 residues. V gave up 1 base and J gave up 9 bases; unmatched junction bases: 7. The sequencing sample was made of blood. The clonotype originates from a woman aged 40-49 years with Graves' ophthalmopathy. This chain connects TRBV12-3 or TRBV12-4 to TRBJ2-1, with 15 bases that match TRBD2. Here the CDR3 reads CASSLGGTSGGISEQFF. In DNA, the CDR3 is TGTGCCAGCAGTTTAGGGGGGACTAGCGGGGGGATAAGTGAGCAGTTCTTC.